The 13 T cell receptor beta chains below come from one sample, sequenced in a study of shared clonotypes between healthy human individuals. TCRdb's copy holds only in-frame clones and misses some; the assay was immunoSEQ multiplex PCR. The data hold some 1 million clones, with about three quarters observed a single time. The sequencing input was memory CD4+ T cells sorted from blood. Regarding subset: CD45RA-negative fraction. Receptor source: a man between 18 and 29 years old in good health.

In its sample, this clone was seen many times. This CDR3 is also generated by other DNA sequences in the sample. The chain uses TRBV20-1 and TRBJ1-2; a weak D match, TRBD1 (6 bases). The V end lost 5 bases, the J end lost 8 bases, and 12 bases lay between the germline ends. CDR1 DFQATT and CDR2 SNEGSKA come from the germline V gene (reference sequence). The CDR3 spans 11 residues. The CDR3 spells CSAAQGGGYTF. The CDR3 DNA reads TGCAGTGCTGCACAGGGCGGAGGCTACACCTTC.

This chain joins TRBV4-3 and TRBJ1-6; D might be TRBD1 (5 bases). Germline V gene lookup returns CDR1 LGHNA and CDR2 YSLEER. V was clipped by 1 base and J by 9 bases, with 13 bases between them. The CDR3 has 15 amino acids. CDR3 residues: CASSQGQGRGSPLHF. The CDR3 nucleotides read TGCGCCAGCAGCCAAGGGCAGGGTCGAGGTTCACCCCTCCACTTT.

Written as DNA, the CDR3 is TGTGCCAGCCTCACGACCGGATCCTCTATCGAGCAGTACTTC. This sequence encodes CASLTTGSSIEQYF. The chain joins TRBV18 to TRBJ2-7; no firm D call. Trimming took off 8 bases at V and 6 bases at J, with 20 bases between the two ends. CDR3 length: 14 amino acids. Germline CDR1 is KGHSH and CDR2 is LQKENI.

This sequence joins TRBV7-8 and TRBJ2-7, with D tentatively TRBD2 (6 bases). Germline V lookup: CDR1 SGHVS, CDR2 FQNEAQ. Trimming left V 5 bases short and J 5 bases short, with 13 bases between. The CDR3 length is 13 residues. The CDR3 DNA follows: TGTGCCAGCAGCCGGGGACTGAAAGACGAGCAGTACTTC. Amino acids: CASSRGLKDEQYF.

CDR3 DNA sequence: TGCAGCGGCTCACAGGGGTTCGACTACGAGCAGTACTTC. Its protein is CSGSQGFDYEQYF. The chain links TRBV29-1 to TRBJ2-7, with TRBD1 matching over 7 bases. After removal of 7 bases from V and 3 bases from J, the junction contained 9 bases not matched to a gene. Germline CDR1 is SQVTM and CDR2 is ANQGSEA. The CDR3 sequence is 13 residues long.

V is TRBV7-2 and J is TRBJ2-1; weak D call: TRBD1 (6 bases). CDR1 and CDR2 (germline): SGHTA, FQGNSA. V gave up 5 bases and J gave up 5 bases, with 10 bases separating them. The CDR3 has 13 residues. This CDR3 is CASSNRAHNEQFF. The DNA for the CDR3 is TGTGCCAGCAGCAACAGGGCCCACAATGAGCAGTTCTTC. The full variable domain, in which reference TRBV7-2 and TRBJ2-1 provide the parts outside the CDR3, is GAGVSQSPSNKVTEKGKDVELRCDPISGHTALYWYRQSLGQGLEFLIYFQGNSAPDKSGLPSDRFSAERTGGSVSTLTIQRTQQEDSAVYLCASSNRAHNEQFFGPGTRLTVL.

Concerning this clone: This clone may be a read error of a much larger clone one base away. The same CDR3 also results from other DNA sequences found in this sample. The V gene is TRBV11-2, the J gene TRBJ2-7, with D unresolved. V was shortened by 4 bases and J by 3 bases, with 4 bases between the two germline ends. Germline assignment: CDR1 SGHAT and CDR2 FQNNGV. The CDR3 has 11 amino acids. The CDR3 DNA follows: TGTGCCAGCAGCTCCGGCTACGAGCAGTACTTC. Translated: CASSSGYEQYF.

This clone was seen just once. The J gene is TRBJ1-2, the V gene TRBV28; no reliable D call. Germline assignment: CDR1 MDHEN and CDR2 SYDVKM. V was pared by 4 bases and J by 6 bases, with 9 bases between. This CDR3 contains 12 residues. The CDR3 nucleotides are TGTGCCAGCAGTTCAACACTCGATGGCTACACCTTC. Protein sequence: CASSSTLDGYTF.

V gene TRBV30 combines with J gene TRBJ1-1, with D unclear. The CDR3 totals 11 residues. Germline lookup yields CDR1 GTSNPN and CDR2 SVGIG (reference sequence). V lost 5 bases and J 1 base, leaving 5 bases between the germline ends. Here the CDR3 reads CAWDKNTEAFF. In DNA form, the CDR3 reads TGTGCCTGGGATAAGAACACTGAAGCTTTCTTT. Filled out from reference TRBV30 and TRBJ1-1, the complete variable domain reads SQTIHQWPATLVQPVGSPLSLECTVEGTSNPNLYWYRQAAGRGLQLLFYSVGIGQISSEVPQNLSASRPQDRQFILSSKKLLLSDSGFYLCAWDKNTEAFFGQGTRLTVV.

The chain combines TRBV5-6 with TRBJ1-2; no firm D call. The CDR3 runs to 16 residues. CDR1 SGHDT and CDR2 YYEEEE come from the germline V gene. V lost 4 bases, J lost 6 bases, and 22 bases lay in between. CDR3 DNA sequence: TGTGCCAGCAGCCCGTTACCGGGCCAAAAAGCTGATGGCTACACCTTC. It yields the protein CASSPLPGQKADGYTF.

V gene TRBV7-9 combines with J gene TRBJ2-1; D may be TRBD1 (7 bases). V lost 1 base to trimming and J lost 4 bases, with 11 bases between them. This CDR3 comprises 15 residues. The germline V gene has CDR1 SEHNR and CDR2 FQNEAQ (reference sequence). The DNA for the CDR3 is TGTGCCAGCAGCTTAGGGCGGGACAGATACAATGAGCAGTTCTTC. Translation gives CASSLGRDRYNEQFF.

The rearrangement joins TRBV5-8 to TRBJ1-1; D gene ambiguous. The germline V gene encodes CDR1 SGHTS and CDR2 YDEGEE. V was shortened by 0 bases and J by 1 base, with 10 bases between the two germline ends. This CDR3 is 15 amino acids long. The CDR3 coding sequence is TGTGCCAGCAGCTTGGCCCATGCAGGGAACACTGAAGCTTTCTTT. This sequence encodes CASSLAHAGNTEAFF. Based on the CDR3 plus reference TRBV5-8 and TRBJ1-1, the full variable domain is EAGVTQSPTHLIKTRGQQATLRCSPISGHTSVYWYQQALGLGLQFLLWYDEGEERNRGNFPPRFSGRQFPNYSSELNVNALELEDSALYLCASSLAHAGNTEAFFGQGTRLTVV.

V and J are TRBV7-2 and TRBJ2-5, with 10 bases matching TRBD1. The CDR3 is 14 residues long. Germline CDR1 and CDR2: SGHTA and FQGNSA. Trimming removed 5 bases from V and 3 bases from J; junction bases left unmatched: 3. CDR3 region: CASSVGQGKETQYF. The DNA of the CDR3 is TGTGCCAGCAGCGTGGGACAGGGGAAAGAGACCCAGTACTTC.